This T cell receptor beta chain came from a study of OX40 agonist ivuxolimab in advanced cancers. Study-wide background: Allowance was made for prior anti-PD-1, anti-PD-L1 or anti-CTLA-4 therapy, and approximately 40% had some.

Only in-frame clones appear in the TCRdb table, and some are missing; sequencing was by immunoSEQ multiplex PCR. This table holds over 50,000 clones, about 88% found once. Details on this clone: Its target is not known.

The J segment lost 1 base and the V segment lost 6 bases, leaving 5 bases of the junction unmatched. Germline assignment: CDR1 MNHEY and CDR2 SVGAGI. This CDR3 region has 15 residues. Overall study results and limits: Low levels of normalized T-cell clonal expansion also appeared in some nonresponders. Partly responding patients at 0.1-3.0 mg/kg showed some of the smallest clonal expansion.

The chain carries TRBV6-5 and TRBJ2-2; 7 bases are shared with TRBD2. The sample consisted of CD4+ or CD8+ T cells sorted from blood, taken in a trial of the OX40 agonist ivuxolimab. The TCR sequence derives from an adult with an advanced solid tumor such as melanoma, head and neck, liver or kidney cancer. CDR3 protein: CASSQAGRNTGELFF. The CDR3, as DNA: TGTGCCAGCAGCCAAGCGGGGCGGAACACCGGGGAGCTGTTTTTT.